The T cell receptor (beta chain) under discussion was sequenced for a study of blood T cells in healthy people across ages. Whole-study findings and limits: The diversity estimates, figures obtained from one million T cells, were considered underestimates. Significant beta diversity loss was already apparent by age approximately 40, declining roughly linearly.

This clonotype was observed a few times. What it recognizes is unknown. This CDR3 comprises 12 residues. Germline CDR1 MGHRA, CDR2 YSYEKL. Trimming removed 3 bases from V and 11 bases from J, with 13 bases in between. PCR was performed a second time for roughly 7 to 12 cycles using a sample-barcoded 5' primer and a J-beta primer mix. Researchers report that a template-switch adaptor with 12 random nucleotides tagged each cDNA molecule. Any given sample supplied a minimum of 2.5 million CDR3-containing paired-end reads. One entry per CDR3 protein, called by TCRdb with MiXCR from the 5' RACE reads. The sample records 1.5 million to 2 million distinct CDR3 sequences, roughly 50% being singletons.

The sequenced sample was blood. The chain combines TRBV4-1 with TRBJ2-5; D not resolved. The TCR comes from a woman aged 40 to 50 in good health. CDR3: CASSQAGIQQYF. CDR3 nucleotides: TGCGCCAGCAGCCAGGCTGGCATTCAGCAGTACTTC.